This T cell receptor beta chain emerged from a study of human T cells and chemical hapten exposure. General observations from the study: TCRs above 1 in 1000 frequency stayed constant with DPC sensitization.

A note on this clonotype: Its antigen is still unknown.

Germline V lookup: CDR1 SGHRS, CDR2 YFSETQ. The CDR3 length is 16 residues. V dropped 4 bases and J dropped 3 bases, with 17 bases sitting between them. As the library was built, unique molecular identifiers were attached to individual cDNA molecules. In the original processing: Samples held a median of around 100,000 TCRs, range about 23,224–750,000. TCRdb re-called the 5' RACE reads with MiXCR, one entry per CDR3 protein. V and J calls and clone size were set by TCRdb, not the authors. Of 100,000 to 120,000 distinct CDR3 sequences detected, approximately 19% appear once; the ten largest clones hold approximately 3%. Total RNA extraction was carried out from unfractionated whole blood.

The source of this sequence is a human donor in good health. This sequence joins TRBV5-1 and TRBJ1-5, with D possibly being TRBD1 (6 bases). CDR3 in amino acids: CASSPTPRTDNQPQHF. The CDR3 DNA is TGCGCCAGCAGCCCAACGCCTAGGACAGACAATCAGCCCCAGCATTTT.